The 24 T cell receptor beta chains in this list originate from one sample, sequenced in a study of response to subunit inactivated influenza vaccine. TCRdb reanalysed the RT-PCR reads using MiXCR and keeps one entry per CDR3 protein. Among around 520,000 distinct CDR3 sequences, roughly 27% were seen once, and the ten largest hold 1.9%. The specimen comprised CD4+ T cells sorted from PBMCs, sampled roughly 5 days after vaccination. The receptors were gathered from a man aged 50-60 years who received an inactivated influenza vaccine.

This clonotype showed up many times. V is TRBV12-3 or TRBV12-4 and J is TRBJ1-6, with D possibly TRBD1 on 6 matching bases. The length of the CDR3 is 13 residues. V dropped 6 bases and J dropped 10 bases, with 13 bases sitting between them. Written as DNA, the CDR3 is TGTGCCAGCAGGAGGGGGGAAGAATCACCCCTCCACTTT. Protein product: CASRRGEESPLHF.

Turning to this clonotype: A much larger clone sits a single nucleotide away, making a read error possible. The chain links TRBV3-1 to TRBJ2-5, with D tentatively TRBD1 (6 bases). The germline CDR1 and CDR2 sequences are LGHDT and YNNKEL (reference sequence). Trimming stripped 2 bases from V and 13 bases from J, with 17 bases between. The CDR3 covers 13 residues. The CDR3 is CASSQMRGSSSYF. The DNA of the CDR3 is TGTGCCAGCAGCCAAATGAGGGGGTCGTCCTCGTACTTC.

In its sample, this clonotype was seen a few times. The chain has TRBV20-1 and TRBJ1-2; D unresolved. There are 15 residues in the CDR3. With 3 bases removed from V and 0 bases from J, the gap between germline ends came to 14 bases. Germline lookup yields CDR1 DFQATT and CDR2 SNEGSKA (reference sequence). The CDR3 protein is CSARLPSQPNYGYTF. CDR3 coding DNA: TGCAGTGCTAGGTTGCCATCGCAGCCTAACTATGGCTACACCTTC.

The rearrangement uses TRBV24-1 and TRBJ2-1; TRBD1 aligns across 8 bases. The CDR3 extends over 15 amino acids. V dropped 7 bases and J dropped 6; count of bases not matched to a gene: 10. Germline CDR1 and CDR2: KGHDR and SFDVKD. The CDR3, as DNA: TGTGCCACCAGCCTGACAGGGGCGAAGGGCAATGAGCAGTTCTTC. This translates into CATSLTGAKGNEQFF.

The CDR3 here is CASLSFTGKNNEQFF. CDR3 bases: TGTGCCAGCCTCTCATTTACAGGCAAGAACAATGAGCAGTTCTTC. V usage is TRBV18 and J usage is TRBJ2-1; tentative D call: TRBD1 (5 bases). Per the germline V gene, CDR1 is KGHSH and CDR2 is LQKENI. The CDR3 loop spans 15 amino acids. V lost 8 bases and J lost 5, with 19 bases in between.

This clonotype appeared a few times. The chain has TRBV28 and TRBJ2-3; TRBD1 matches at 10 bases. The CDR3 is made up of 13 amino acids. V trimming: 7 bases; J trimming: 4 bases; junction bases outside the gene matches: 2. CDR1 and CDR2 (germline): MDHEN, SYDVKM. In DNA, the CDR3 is TGTGCCAGCACTGACAGGGGGCCAGATACGCAGTATTTT. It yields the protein CASTDRGPDTQYF.

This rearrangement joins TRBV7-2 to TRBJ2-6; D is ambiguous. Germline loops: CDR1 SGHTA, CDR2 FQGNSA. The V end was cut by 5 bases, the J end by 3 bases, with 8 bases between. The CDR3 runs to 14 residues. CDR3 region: CASSLDLGANVLTF. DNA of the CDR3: TGTGCCAGCAGCCTAGACCTTGGGGCCAACGTCCTGACTTTC.

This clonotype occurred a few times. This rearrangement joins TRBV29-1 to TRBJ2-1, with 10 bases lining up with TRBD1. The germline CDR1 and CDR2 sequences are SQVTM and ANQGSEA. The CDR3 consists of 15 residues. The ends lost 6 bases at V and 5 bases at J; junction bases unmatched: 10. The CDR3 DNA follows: TGCAGCGTGAGGGAGACAGGGGGCTCGAACAATGAGCAGTTCTTC. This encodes CSVRETGGSNNEQFF.

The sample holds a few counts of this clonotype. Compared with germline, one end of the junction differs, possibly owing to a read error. CDR3 DNA: TGTGCCAGCAGCCTCGGTCGCTCCTACAATGAGCAGTTCTTC. Protein product: CASSLGRSYNEQFF. V is TRBV5-1 and J is TRBJ2-1; no firm D call. The CDR3 consists of 14 residues. Germline CDR1 SGHRS, CDR2 YFSETQ.

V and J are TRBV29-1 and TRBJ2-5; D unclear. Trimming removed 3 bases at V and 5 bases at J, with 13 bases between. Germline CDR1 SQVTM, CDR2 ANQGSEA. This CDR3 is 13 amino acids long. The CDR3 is CSVEGGFGETQYF. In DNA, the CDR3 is TGCAGCGTTGAGGGCGGCTTCGGGGAGACCCAGTACTTC.

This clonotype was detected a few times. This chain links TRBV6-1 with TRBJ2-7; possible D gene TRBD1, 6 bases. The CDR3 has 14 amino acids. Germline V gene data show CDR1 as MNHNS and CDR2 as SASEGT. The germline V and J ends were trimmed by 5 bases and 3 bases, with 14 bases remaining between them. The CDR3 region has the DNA TGTGCCAGCAGTAAACCGGGACAACTCTACGAGCAGTACTTC. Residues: CASSKPGQLYEQYF.

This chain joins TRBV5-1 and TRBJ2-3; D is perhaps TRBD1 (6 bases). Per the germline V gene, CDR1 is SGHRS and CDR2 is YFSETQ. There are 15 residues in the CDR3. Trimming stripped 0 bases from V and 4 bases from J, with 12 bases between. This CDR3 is CASSLALGQSDTQYF. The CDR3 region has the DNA TGCGCCAGCAGCTTGGCCTTAGGACAGTCAGATACGCAGTATTTT. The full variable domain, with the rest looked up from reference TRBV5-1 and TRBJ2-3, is KAGVTQTPRYLIKTRGQQVTLSCSPISGHRSVSWYQQTPGQGLQFLFEYFSETQRNKGNFPGRFSGRQFSNSRSEMNVSTLELGDSALYLCASSLALGQSDTQYFGPGTRLTVL.

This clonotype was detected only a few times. The CDR3 DNA sequence: TGCGCCAGTCGCCAGGGACGTGAAGCTTTCTTT. As protein: CASRQGREAFF. The chain joins TRBV5-1 to TRBJ1-1; D may be TRBD1 (5 bases). This CDR3 is 11 amino acids long. The ends were cut back, 8 bases at V and 7 bases at J, with 12 bases in the middle. Germline-derived CDR1 and CDR2 are SGHRS and YFSETQ.

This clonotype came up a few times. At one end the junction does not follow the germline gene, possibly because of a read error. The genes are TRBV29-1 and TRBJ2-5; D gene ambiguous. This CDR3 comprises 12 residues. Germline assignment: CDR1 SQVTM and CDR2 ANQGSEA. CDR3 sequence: CSVERAARTPYF. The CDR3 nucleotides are TGCAGCGTTGAAAGGGCCGCCAGAACCCCGTACTTC.

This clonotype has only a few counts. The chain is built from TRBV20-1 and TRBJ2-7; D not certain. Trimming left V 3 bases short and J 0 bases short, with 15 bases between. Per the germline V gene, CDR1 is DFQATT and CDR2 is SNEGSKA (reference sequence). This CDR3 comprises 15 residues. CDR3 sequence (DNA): TGCAGTGCTAGCCCCTTAGCCAGCATCTCCTACGAGCAGTACTTC. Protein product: CSASPLASISYEQYF.

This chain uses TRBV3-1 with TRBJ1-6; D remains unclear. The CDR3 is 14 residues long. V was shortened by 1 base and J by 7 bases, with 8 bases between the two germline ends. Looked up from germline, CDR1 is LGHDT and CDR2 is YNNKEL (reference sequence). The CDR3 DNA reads TGTGCCAGCAGCCAAGTTGCGGCCAATTCACCCCTCCACTTT. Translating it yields CASSQVAANSPLHF.

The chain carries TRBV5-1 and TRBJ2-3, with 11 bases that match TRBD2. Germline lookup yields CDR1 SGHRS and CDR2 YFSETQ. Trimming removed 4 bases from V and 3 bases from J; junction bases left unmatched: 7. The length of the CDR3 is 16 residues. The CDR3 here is CASSLTSGGATDTQYF. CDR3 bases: TGCGCCAGCAGCCTTACTAGCGGGGGTGCGACAGATACGCAGTATTTT.

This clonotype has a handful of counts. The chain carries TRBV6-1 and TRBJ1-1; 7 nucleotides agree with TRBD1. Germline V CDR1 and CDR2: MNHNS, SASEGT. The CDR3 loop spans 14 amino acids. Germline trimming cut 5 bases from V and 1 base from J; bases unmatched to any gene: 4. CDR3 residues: CASSRQGRNTEAFF. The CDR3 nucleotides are TGTGCCAGCAGTCGACAGGGCCGGAACACTGAAGCTTTCTTT.

In DNA, the CDR3 is TGTGCCAGCAGCTTCAGCCGTTCTAGCGGGAGACAGGATGAGCAGTTCTTC. This translates into CASSFSRSSGRQDEQFF. The chain recombines TRBV7-9 with TRBJ2-1, with TRBD2 matching over 10 bases. Trimming cost V 3 bases and J 8 bases; bases outside gene matches: 13. Germline V CDR1 and CDR2: SEHNR, FQNEAQ (reference sequence). The length of the CDR3 is 17 residues.

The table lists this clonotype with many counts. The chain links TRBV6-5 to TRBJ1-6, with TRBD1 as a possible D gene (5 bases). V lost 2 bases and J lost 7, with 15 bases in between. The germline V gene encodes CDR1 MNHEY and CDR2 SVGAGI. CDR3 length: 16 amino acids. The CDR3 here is CASSYRQIEGNSPLHF. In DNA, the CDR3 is TGTGCCAGCAGTTACAGACAGATAGAGGGGAATTCACCCCTCCACTTT.

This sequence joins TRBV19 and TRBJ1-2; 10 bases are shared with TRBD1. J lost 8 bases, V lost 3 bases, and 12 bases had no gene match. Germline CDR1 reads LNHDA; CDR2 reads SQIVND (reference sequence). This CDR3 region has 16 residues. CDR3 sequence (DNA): TGTGCCAGTAGTATCGTTGACAGGGGGCAAGGTGAAGGCTACACCTTC. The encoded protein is CASSIVDRGQGEGYTF.

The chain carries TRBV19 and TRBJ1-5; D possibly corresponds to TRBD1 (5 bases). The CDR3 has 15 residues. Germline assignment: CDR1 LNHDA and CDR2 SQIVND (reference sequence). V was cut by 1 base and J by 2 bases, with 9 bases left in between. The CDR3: CASSIGQLGNQPQHF. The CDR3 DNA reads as TGTGCCAGTAGTATAGGACAGCTCGGCAATCAGCCCCAGCATTTT.

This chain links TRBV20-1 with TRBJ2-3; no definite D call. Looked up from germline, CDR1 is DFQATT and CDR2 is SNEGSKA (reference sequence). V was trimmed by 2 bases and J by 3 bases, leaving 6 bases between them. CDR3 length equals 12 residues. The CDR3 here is CSARFGTDTQYF. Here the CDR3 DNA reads TGCAGTGCTAGATTTGGTACAGATACGCAGTATTTT.

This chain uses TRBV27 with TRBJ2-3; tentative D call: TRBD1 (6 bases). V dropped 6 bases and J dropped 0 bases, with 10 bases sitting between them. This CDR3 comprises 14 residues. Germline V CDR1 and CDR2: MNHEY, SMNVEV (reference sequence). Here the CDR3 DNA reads TGTGCCAGCAGACTGGGGGCTAGCACAGATACGCAGTATTTT. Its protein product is CASRLGASTDTQYF.